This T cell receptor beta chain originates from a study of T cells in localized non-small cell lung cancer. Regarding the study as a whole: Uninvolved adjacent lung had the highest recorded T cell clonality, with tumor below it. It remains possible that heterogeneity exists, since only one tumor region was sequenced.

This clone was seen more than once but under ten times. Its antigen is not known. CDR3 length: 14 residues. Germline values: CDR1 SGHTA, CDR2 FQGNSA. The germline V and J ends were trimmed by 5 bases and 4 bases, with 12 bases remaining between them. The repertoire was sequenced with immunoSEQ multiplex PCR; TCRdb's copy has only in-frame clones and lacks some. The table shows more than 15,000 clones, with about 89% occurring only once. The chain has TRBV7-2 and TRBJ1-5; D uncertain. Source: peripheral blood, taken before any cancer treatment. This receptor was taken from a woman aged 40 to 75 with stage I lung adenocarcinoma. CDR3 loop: CASSPPGPNQPQHF. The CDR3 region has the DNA TGTGCCAGCAGCCCACCGGGCCCTAATCAGCCCCAGCATTTT.